This T cell receptor beta chain came from a study of T cells after somatic rescue of genetic block. Trimming took 1 base from V and 5 from J; bases not matched to a gene: 23. In germline, CDR1 is PRHDT, CDR2 FYEKMQ (reference sequence). The CDR3 length is 21 residues. Assay: immunoSEQ multiplex PCR; the TCRdb copy retains only in-frame clones and omits some. The sample carries about 15,000 clones, just over 70% recorded once. The material sequenced was peripheral blood mononuclear cells (PBMCs). This clonotype originated in a man aged 18 to 29. The V call is TRBV13, the J call TRBJ2-1, with 7 bases identical to TRBD2. The CDR3 sequence is CASSLAFFSGQTGSPNNEQFF. CDR3 sequence (DNA): TGTGCCAGCAGCTTAGCGTTTTTTAGCGGGCAGACTGGAAGCCCTAACAATGAGCAGTTCTTC. The entire variable domain, with the rest obtained from reference TRBV13 and TRBJ2-1, is as follows: AAGVIQSPRHLIKEKRETATLKCYPIPRHDTVYWYQQGPGQDPQFLISFYEKMQSDKGSIPDRFSAQQFSDYHSELNMSSLELGDSALYFCASSLAFFSGQTGSPNNEQFFGPGTRLTVL.